Listed below are T cell receptor beta chains from one sample, sequenced in a study of Ad26.COV2.S vaccination and SARS-CoV-2 variants. Profiling relied on immunoSEQ multiplex PCR, and the TCRdb table lists in-frame clones only, not all of them. The sample carries around 500,000 clones, approximately 90% recorded once. Specimen: peripheral blood, collected in a trial of Ad26.COV2.S vaccine versus placebo. The receptors originated from a person between 18 and 59 years old who received the Ad26.COV2.S COVID-19 vaccine or a placebo. CDR3s include the opening cysteine and the closing phenylalanine or tryptophan. Fields, in order: J gene, D gene, V gene, CDR3 protein. D genes are given only for firm matches.

TRBJ1-3,-,TRBV4-3,CASSQAGLSSGNTIYF
TRBJ1-2,TRBD1,TRBV19,CASSIEATGNGYTF
TRBJ2-5,TRBD2,TRBV27,CASTRTSGSQETQYF
TRBJ2-3,-,TRBV6-2/TRBV6-3,CASSYGLPTDTQYF
TRBJ2-5,TRBD2,TRBV4-2,CASSQGTSTSFYQETQYF
TRBJ1-1,TRBD1,TRBV5-1,CASSPGQGGTTEAFF
TRBJ2-2,TRBD2,TRBV9,CASGWSGGNTGELFF
TRBJ1-1,-,TRBV6-2/TRBV6-3,CASSPNRDEAFF
TRBJ2-7,-,TRBV6-6,CASKSGAYEQYF
TRBJ2-3,-,TRBV7-6,CASSSIGDTQYF
TRBJ1-6,-,TRBV7-9,CASSLQGESPLHF
TRBJ2-1,TRBD1,TRBV24-1,CATSDRWTGIYNEQFF
TRBJ1-5,-,TRBV9,CASSVAPTGEQPQHF
TRBJ2-7,TRBD2,TRBV6-5,CASSSPPAGGKEQYF
TRBJ2-5,-,TRBV6-2/TRBV6-3,CASSAGDETQYF
TRBJ2-1,-,TRBV7-2,CASSLRSGYRTYNEQFF
TRBJ2-1,-,TRBV6-1,CASSEQLPGSSYNEQFF
TRBJ1-5,-,TRBV6-6,CASRSQGGSNQPQHF
TRBJ2-7,TRBD2,TRBV7-2,CASSFGTIYEQYF
TRBJ1-5,-,TRBV10-3,CAISETGGYQPQHF
TRBJ1-1,-,TRBV7-9,CASSLAGRVNTEAFF
TRBJ2-7,TRBD1,TRBV3-1/TRBV3-2,CASSFSGTGHEQYF
TRBJ2-3,TRBD2,TRBV5-1,CASSLAGGADTDTQYF
TRBJ1-1,-,TRBV7-9,CASSLVLESTEAFF
TRBJ1-2,-,TRBV2,CATMRAPGGYTF
TRBJ2-2,TRBD2,TRBV11-2,CASSSGGLWNTGELFF
TRBJ2-1,TRBD2,TRBV5-1,CASSQLAGGALTPNEQFF
TRBJ2-7,-,TRBV2,CASRPGTSYEQYF
TRBJ2-7,-,TRBV6-5,CASGSRRAYEQYF
TRBJ1-1,-,TRBV2,CASRYRKMNTEAFF
TRBJ2-2,-,TRBV7-2,CASSLVWNTGELFF
TRBJ2-1,TRBD2,TRBV5-1,CASSLGLAGFYNEQFF
TRBJ1-6,-,TRBV5-1,CASSIRQARSYNSPLHF
TRBJ1-1,TRBD1,TRBV2,CASSRQGSHTEAFF
TRBJ2-5,-,TRBV2,CASRLTGYQETQYF
TRBJ2-6,TRBD1,TRBV11-3,CASSPGTARSGANVLTF
TRBJ2-3,-,TRBV5-1,CASSFGGRMSTDTQYF
TRBJ1-3,TRBD1,TRBV3-1/TRBV3-2,CASSQGTGGNTIYF
TRBJ1-1,TRBD1,TRBV7-9,CASSQPGMYRGRNTEAFF
TRBJ2-5,TRBD2,TRBV6-5,CASSYASGQETQYF
TRBJ1-3,TRBD1,TRBV7-2,CASSLGQGVGNTIYF
TRBJ1-5,-,TRBV4-1,CASSLKTGGPQHF
TRBJ2-1,-,TRBV30,CASHFGPSRPNEQFF
TRBJ2-1,TRBD2,TRBV5-1,CASSLGLAGSNEQFF
TRBJ2-2,-,TRBV9,CASSVDGTGELFF
TRBJ1-5,-,TRBV5-3,CARSLSCRTNNQPQHF